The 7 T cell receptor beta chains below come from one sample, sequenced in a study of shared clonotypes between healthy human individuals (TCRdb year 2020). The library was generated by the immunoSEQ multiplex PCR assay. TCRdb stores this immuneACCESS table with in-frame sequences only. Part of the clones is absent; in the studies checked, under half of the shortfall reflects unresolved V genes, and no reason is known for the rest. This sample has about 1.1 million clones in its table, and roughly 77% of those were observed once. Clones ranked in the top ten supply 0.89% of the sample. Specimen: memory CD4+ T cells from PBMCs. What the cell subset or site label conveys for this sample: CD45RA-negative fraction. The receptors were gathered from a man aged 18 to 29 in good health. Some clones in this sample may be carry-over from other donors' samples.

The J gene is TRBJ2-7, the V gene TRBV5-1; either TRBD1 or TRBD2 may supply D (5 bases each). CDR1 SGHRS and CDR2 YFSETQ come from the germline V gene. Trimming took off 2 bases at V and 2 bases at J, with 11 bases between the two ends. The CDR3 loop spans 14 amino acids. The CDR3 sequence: CASSLRDRTYEQYF. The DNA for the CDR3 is TGCGCCAGCAGCTTACGGGACCGAACCTACGAGCAGTACTTC.

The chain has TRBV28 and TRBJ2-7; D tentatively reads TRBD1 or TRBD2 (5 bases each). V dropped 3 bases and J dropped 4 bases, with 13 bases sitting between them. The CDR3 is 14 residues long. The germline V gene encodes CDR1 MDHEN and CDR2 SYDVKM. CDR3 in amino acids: CASSFGAQRYEQYF. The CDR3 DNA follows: TGTGCCAGCAGTTTCGGGGCGCAAAGGTACGAGCAGTACTTC.

The CDR3 DNA follows: TGTGCCAGCAGTGTAAGGGCAGGCAATCAGCCCCAGCATTTT. This gives the protein CASSVRAGNQPQHF. The genes are TRBV2 and TRBJ1-5, with D unclear. The CDR3 extends over 14 amino acids. Trimming left V 4 bases short and J 2 bases short, with 9 bases between. Germline CDR1 and CDR2: SNHLY and FYNNEI.

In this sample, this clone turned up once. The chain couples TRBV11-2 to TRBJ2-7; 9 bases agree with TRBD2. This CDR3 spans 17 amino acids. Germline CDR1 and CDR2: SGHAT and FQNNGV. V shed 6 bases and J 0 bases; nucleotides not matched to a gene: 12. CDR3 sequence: CASRDYLSGRNSYEQYF. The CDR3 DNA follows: TGTGCCAGCAGAGACTACTTAAGCGGGAGGAACTCCTACGAGCAGTACTTC.

The CDR3 coding sequence is TGTGCCAGCAGTTTTTTAATGACCGGGCCCGGGGGAATGGAAGCTTTCTTT. It specifies CASSFLMTGPGGMEAFF. The chain combines TRBV27 with TRBJ1-1; a possible D gene is TRBD1 (5 bases). V was shortened by 3 bases and J by 8 bases, with 25 bases between the two germline ends. The CDR3 is 17 residues long. CDR1 is MNHEY, CDR2 SMNVEV, per germline (reference sequence).

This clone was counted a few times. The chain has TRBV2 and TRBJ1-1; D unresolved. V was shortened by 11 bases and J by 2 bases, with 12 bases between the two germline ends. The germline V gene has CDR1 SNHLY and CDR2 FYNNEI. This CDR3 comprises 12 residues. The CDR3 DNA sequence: TGTGCCCTCGGGAGGATCAACACTGAAGCTTTCTTT. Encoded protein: CALGRINTEAFF.

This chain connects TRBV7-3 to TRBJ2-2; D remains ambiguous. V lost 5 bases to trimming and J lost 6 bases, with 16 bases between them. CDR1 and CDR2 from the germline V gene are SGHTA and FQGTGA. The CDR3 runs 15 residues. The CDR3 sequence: CASSLNDMVAGELFF. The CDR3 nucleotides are TGTGCCAGCAGCCTAAACGATATGGTGGCCGGGGAGCTGTTTTTT.